This T cell receptor (beta chain) emerged from a study of blood T cell repertoires in COVID-19. Original processing methods: Nucleated cell number was recorded as an estimate derived from reference gene primer amplification. Here immunoSEQ multiplex PCR was the method, and the copy in TCRdb shows in-frame clones only, minus some. V, J and clone size are taken as reported in that table, and D and trimming were inferred from the DNA itself. The table shows fewer than 45,000 clones, with around 90% occurring only once. Sequencing input: peripheral blood. This TCR came from a man aged 55-75 years with active or convalescent COVID-19.

CDR3 in DNA: TGTGCCAGCAGCTTGGGCAGAAACCTCTATGGCTACACCTTC. It yields the protein CASSLGRNLYGYTF. The J gene is TRBJ1-2, the V gene TRBV5-8; no firm D call. There are 14 residues in the CDR3. The germline V and J ends were trimmed by 0 bases and 4 bases, with 10 bases remaining between them. The germline V gene encodes CDR1 SGHTS and CDR2 YDEGEE. The full variable domain, in which reference TRBV5-8 and TRBJ1-2 provide the parts outside the CDR3, is EAGVTQSPTHLIKTRGQQATLRCSPISGHTSVYWYQQALGLGLQFLLWYDEGEERNRGNFPPRFSGRQFPNYSSELNVNALELEDSALYLCASSLGRNLYGYTFGSGTRLTVV.